The 29 T cell receptor beta chains given below trace back to one sample, sequenced in a study of a mutant IDH1 vaccine in newly diagnosed glioma. Documented time point: week 35, safety follow-up. All doses held 300 ug of mutant IDH1 20-mer peptide, with topical imiquimod. Their antigen targets remain unknown. Libraries were prepared by immunoSEQ multiplex PCR; TCRdb keeps only in-frame clonotypes and omits some of them. The repertoire consists of 69,000 or so clones, with around 90% occurring once and the leading ten covering roughly 2%. Sample: PBMCs, taken from a glioma patient whose treatment included an IDH1 peptide vaccine. These receptors originate from a man aged 25 to 40 with glioma.

The chain combines TRBV5-4 with TRBJ2-1, with 11 bases aligning to TRBD2. Germline V gene lookup returns CDR1 SGHNT and CDR2 YYREEE (reference sequence). Losses at the gene ends were 0 bases for V and 6 bases for J; bases not matched to a gene: 2. The CDR3 has 15 amino acids. The CDR3: CASSLGLAGGNEQFF. CDR3 sequence (DNA): TGTGCCAGCAGCTTGGGTCTAGCGGGAGGCAATGAGCAGTTCTTC. Complete variable domain (other parts from reference TRBV5-4 and TRBJ2-1): ETGVTQSPTHLIKTRGQQVTLRCSSQSGHNTVSWYQQALGQGPQFIFQYYREEENGRGNFPPRFSGLQFPNYSSELNVNALELDDSALYLCASSLGLAGGNEQFFGPGTRLTVL.

The chain recombines TRBV7-2 with TRBJ2-5, with D unclear. Per germline, CDR1 SGHTA and CDR2 FQGNSA. This CDR3 region has 12 residues. The V and J ends lost 3 bases and 2 bases respectively, with 4 bases between them. CDR3 coding DNA: TGTGCCAGCAGCTTCAATCAAGAGACCCAGTACTTC. It codes for CASSFNQETQYF.

The chain uses TRBV9 and TRBJ2-6; 8 nucleotides agree with TRBD1. V shed 0 bases, J shed 2 bases, and the junction held 7 bases outside the gene matches. Germline V gives CDR1 SGDLS, CDR2 YYNGEE. This CDR3 region has 18 residues. The CDR3 coding sequence is TGTGCCAGCAGCGTAGAATGGACAGGGAGAACTGGGGCCAACGTCCTGACTTTC. Protein product: CASSVEWTGRTGANVLTF.

The rearrangement joins TRBV27 to TRBJ1-2; 7 bases are a match to TRBD1. The CDR3 length is 14 residues. Trimming removed 0 bases from V and 7 bases from J; junction bases left unmatched: 5. CDR1 and CDR2 (germline): MNHEY, SMNVEV (reference sequence). The chain's CDR3 is CASSLSPGGSGYTF. The CDR3 DNA follows: TGTGCCAGCAGTTTATCCCCAGGGGGGTCTGGCTACACCTTC.

The chain has TRBV9 and TRBJ2-1, with D unclear. The CDR3 is 17 residues long. Germline V gene sequence: CDR1 SGDLS, CDR2 YYNGEE. V was trimmed by 0 bases and J by 1 base, leaving 14 bases between them. In nucleotides, the CDR3 is TGTGCCAGCAGCGTAGAAAGTGGGTCGTCATCCTACAATGAGCAGTTCTTC. Residues: CASSVESGSSSYNEQFF.

Here the CDR3 DNA reads TGCGCCAGCAGCTTGAACAGGGACACTGAAGCTTTCTTT. Its protein is CASSLNRDTEAFF. This rearrangement joins TRBV5-1 to TRBJ1-1; possible D gene TRBD1, 6 bases. CDR1 SGHRS and CDR2 YFSETQ come from the germline V gene. This CDR3 spans 13 amino acids. Trimming cost V 1 base and J 3 bases, with 7 bases left between them.

This clone was found many times. The genes are TRBV20-1 and TRBJ1-5; D is uncertain. Germline V lookup: CDR1 DFQATT, CDR2 SNEGSKA (reference sequence). Trimming stripped 3 bases from V and 7 bases from J, with 7 bases between. The CDR3 contains 11 residues. The CDR3 spells CSASAHQPQHF. The CDR3 DNA reads as TGCAGTGCTAGTGCACACCAGCCCCAGCATTTT.

V usage is TRBV25-1 and J usage is TRBJ2-4; TRBD2 agrees at 7 bases. With 8 bases clipped from V and 6 bases from J, the junction kept 10 bases outside the gene matches. CDR1 MGHDK and CDR2 SYGVNS come from the germline V gene. CDR3 length equals 14 residues. CDR3 residues: CASAGWGEGNIQYF. In DNA, the CDR3 is TGTGCCAGCGCCGGTTGGGGGGAGGGAAACATTCAGTACTTC.

V gene TRBV11-2 combines with J gene TRBJ2-7; a weak D match, TRBD1 (5 bases). CDR1 SGHAT and CDR2 FQNNGV come from the germline V gene. This CDR3 is 18 amino acids long. V lost 5 bases and J 2 bases, leaving 25 bases between the germline ends. The CDR3 DNA is TGTGCCAGCAGCGGCAGCGTACAACAGGTGGAGCCCCCCTACGAGCAGTACTTC. Residues: CASSGSVQQVEPPYEQYF. Drawing the rest from reference TRBV11-2 and TRBJ2-7, the complete variable domain is EAGVAQSPRYKIIEKRQSVAFWCNPISGHATLYWYQQILGQGPKLLIQFQNNGVVDDSQLPKDRFSAERLKGVDSTLKIQPAKLEDSAVYLCASSGSVQQVEPPYEQYFGPGTRLTVT.

The chain is built from TRBV5-8 and TRBJ2-7; tentatively, D is TRBD1 (6 bases). The CDR3 has 14 amino acids. Trimming stripped 0 bases from V and 6 bases from J, with 13 bases between. The germline V gene encodes CDR1 SGHTS and CDR2 YDEGEE. The DNA for the CDR3 is TGTGCCAGCAGCTTGGTCGGCAGGGGCCGCGAGCAGTACTTC. The encoded protein is CASSLVGRGREQYF.

This clone showed up just once. The chain links TRBV7-9 to TRBJ2-7, with D possibly matching TRBD1 (5 bases). Germline V gene lookup returns CDR1 SEHNR and CDR2 FQNEAQ (reference sequence). The V end lost 3 bases, the J end lost 3 bases, and 9 bases lay between the germline ends. CDR3 length: 13 amino acids. The CDR3 nucleotides are TGTGCCAGCAGCTTCAGGGCGGACTACGAGCAGTACTTC. The encoded protein is CASSFRADYEQYF.

There are a few counts of this clone. This sequence joins TRBV27 and TRBJ1-5, with 8 positions matching TRBD1. Germline V CDR1 and CDR2: MNHEY, SMNVEV (reference sequence). With 6 bases clipped from V and 6 bases from J, the junction kept 7 bases outside the gene matches. This CDR3 region has 14 residues. In DNA, the CDR3 is TGTGCCAGCAGCCCGGGGACAGGTGTTCAGCCCCAGCATTTT. Translating it yields CASSPGTGVQPQHF.

This clone was seen just once. V and J are TRBV10-3 and TRBJ1-2; TRBD1 matches at 10 bases. Unmatched junction bases numbered 0, after V lost 4 bases and J lost 4 bases. The CDR3 extends over 13 amino acids. The germline gives CDR1 ENHRY, CDR2 SYGVKD. The CDR3 bases are TGTGCCATCAGTGGGACAGGGGGCTATGGCTACACCTTC. The encoded protein is CAISGTGGYGYTF.

The genes are TRBV20-1 and TRBJ2-1, with no clear D. The V gene's germline CDR1 is DFQATT and CDR2 SNEGSKA (reference sequence). The CDR3 spans 11 residues. V lost 5 bases, J lost 5 bases, and 7 bases lay in between. DNA for the CDR3: TGCAGTGCTCGACTTAACAATGAGCAGTTCTTC. Amino acid sequence: CSARLNNEQFF.

The chain links TRBV27 to TRBJ2-1; D call uncertain. CDR3 length: 13 amino acids. Germline V lookup: CDR1 MNHEY, CDR2 SMNVEV (reference sequence). Trimming left V 2 bases short and J 2 bases short, with 4 bases between. The chain's CDR3 is CASSLAPYNEQFF. The CDR3 coding sequence is TGTGCCAGCAGTTTAGCTCCCTACAATGAGCAGTTCTTC.

The chain has TRBV18 and TRBJ1-6; maybe TRBD1 (6 bases). Looked up from germline, CDR1 is KGHSH and CDR2 is LQKENI. The length of the CDR3 is 16 residues. Trimming removed 0 bases from V and 9 bases from J, with 15 bases in between. The CDR3 loop reads CASSPPGGTTGSPLHF. CDR3 DNA sequence: TGTGCCAGCTCACCACCGGGCGGGACAACAGGTTCACCCCTCCACTTT.

The rearrangement links TRBV6-1 to TRBJ2-7, with TRBD1 as a possible D gene (5 bases). V gave up 1 base and J gave up 1 base, with 11 bases separating them. The length of the CDR3 is 15 residues. The germline V gene encodes CDR1 MNHNS and CDR2 SASEGT. The CDR3 nucleotides are TGTGCCAGCAGTGAAGAAATAGACAGTTCCTACGAGCAGTACTTC. It encodes CASSEEIDSSYEQYF.

This CDR3 reads CASAGDREWTQYF. The DNA for the CDR3 is TGTGCCAGCGCGGGCGACAGGGAGTGGACCCAGTACTTC. V and J are TRBV27 and TRBJ2-5; 7 bases map to TRBD1. V was clipped by 8 bases and J by 7 bases; unmatched bases: 10. The CDR3 runs to 13 residues. Germline CDR1 MNHEY, CDR2 SMNVEV (reference sequence).

The chain is built from TRBV5-1 and TRBJ2-3; the D call may be TRBD1 or TRBD2 (5 bases each). The CDR3 contains 16 residues. CDR1 SGHRS and CDR2 YFSETQ come from the germline V gene. V lost 1 base and J 1 base, leaving 13 bases between the germline ends. Here the CDR3 reads CASSLYGGAGTDTQYF. The DNA of the CDR3 is TGCGCCAGCAGCTTGTATGGGGGAGCGGGCACAGATACGCAGTATTTT.

The chain uses TRBV18 and TRBJ2-2, with no clear D. CDR1 and CDR2 from the germline V gene are KGHSH and LQKENI. V was cut by 5 bases and J by 0 bases, with 16 bases left in between. The CDR3 runs to 17 residues. This CDR3 is CASSAIRVSANTGELFF. The CDR3 DNA reads as TGTGCCAGCTCAGCGATTAGGGTCTCCGCGAACACCGGGGAGCTGTTTTTT.

This clone was detected once. This sequence joins TRBV28 and TRBJ1-2; 9 bases match TRBD1. Germline CDR1 and CDR2: MDHEN and SYDVKM. J lost 4 bases, V lost 2 bases, and 2 bases had no gene match. This CDR3 comprises 14 residues. CDR3: CASSLGTGLYGYTF. The CDR3 DNA reads TGTGCCAGCAGTTTAGGGACAGGGCTCTATGGCTACACCTTC.

The chain joins TRBV9 to TRBJ1-3; the D gene is possibly TRBD1 (5 bases). Trimming took off 1 base at V and 2 bases at J, with 7 bases between the two ends. Germline-derived CDR1 and CDR2 are SGDLS and YYNGEE. CDR3 length: 14 amino acids. The CDR3 reads CASSVPGTGNTIYF. CDR3 bases: TGTGCCAGCAGCGTACCAGGGACTGGAAACACCATATATTTT.

The rearrangement uses TRBV5-8 and TRBJ2-1, with 8 bases that match TRBD1. The V gene's germline CDR1 is SGHTS and CDR2 YDEGEE. The ends lost 4 bases at V and 6 bases at J; junction bases unmatched: 6. The CDR3 is 14 amino acids. CDR3 DNA sequence: TGTGCCAGCAGCCAGTTCGGACAGGGCAATGAGCAGTTCTTC. As protein: CASSQFGQGNEQFF.

This chain's CDR3 is CASSSGTGAGGYTF. In nucleotides, the CDR3 is TGTGCCAGCAGCTCCGGGACAGGGGCCGGTGGCTACACCTTC. The chain uses TRBV13 and TRBJ1-2; 10 positions match TRBD1. The CDR3 contains 14 residues. Trimming took 4 bases from V and 7 from J; bases not matched to a gene: 6. Germline values: CDR1 PRHDT, CDR2 FYEKMQ (reference sequence).

The rearrangement uses TRBV19 and TRBJ1-1; D possibly corresponds to TRBD1 (5 bases). The CDR3 runs to 14 residues. CDR1 LNHDA and CDR2 SQIVND come from the germline V gene (reference sequence). Trimming stripped 5 bases from V and 0 bases from J, with 10 bases between. The CDR3 loop reads CASSSRQMNTEAFF. The DNA for the CDR3 is TGTGCCAGTAGTTCCCGACAGATGAACACTGAAGCTTTCTTT.

This clone was observed a single time. V gene TRBV10-2 combines with J gene TRBJ2-3; 7 bases are shared with TRBD1. Trimming cost V 7 bases and J 6 bases; bases outside gene matches: 4. The CDR3 length is 12 residues. CDR1 WSHSY and CDR2 SAAADI come from the germline V gene. The CDR3 reads CASKGAEDTQYF. Here the CDR3 DNA reads TGCGCCAGCAAGGGGGCAGAGGATACGCAGTATTTT.

V usage is TRBV14 and J usage is TRBJ1-5, with D tentatively TRBD1 (5 bases). Germline V CDR1 and CDR2: SGHDN, FVKESK. There are 14 residues in the CDR3. Trimming took 3 bases from V and 6 from J, leaving 12 bases between them. In DNA form, the CDR3 reads TGTGCCAGCAGCCATGGGACCTTAGGTCAGCCCCAGCATTTT. Translated: CASSHGTLGQPQHF. Using reference TRBV14 and TRBJ1-5 for the parts outside the CDR3, the full variable domain is EAGVTQFPSHSVIEKGQTVTLRCDPISGHDNLYWYRRVMGKEIKFLLHFVKESKQDESGMPNNRFLAERTGGTYSTLKVQPAELEDSGVYFCASSHGTLGQPQHFGDGTRLSIL.

Points on this clone: Its ends do not fully match the called genes, so a read error is possible. The chain couples TRBV7-8 to TRBJ2-1, with 7 bases fitting TRBD2. The CDR3 runs 12 residues. Germline CDR1 is SGHVS and CDR2 is FQNEAQ. CDR3 nucleotides: TGTGCCAGCTCTCCGGGAGGTAGCGGAGGCGTCTTC. This encodes CASSPGGSGGVF.

V usage is TRBV27 and J usage is TRBJ1-3; 7 bases line up with TRBD1. Looked up from germline, CDR1 is MNHEY and CDR2 is SMNVEV (reference sequence). Trimming removed 4 bases from V and 2 bases from J; junction bases left unmatched: 5. This CDR3 is 15 amino acids long. DNA of the CDR3: TGTGCCAGCAGTTGGAAGGGGGCGCCTGGAAACACCATATATTTT. Residues: CASSWKGAPGNTIYF.